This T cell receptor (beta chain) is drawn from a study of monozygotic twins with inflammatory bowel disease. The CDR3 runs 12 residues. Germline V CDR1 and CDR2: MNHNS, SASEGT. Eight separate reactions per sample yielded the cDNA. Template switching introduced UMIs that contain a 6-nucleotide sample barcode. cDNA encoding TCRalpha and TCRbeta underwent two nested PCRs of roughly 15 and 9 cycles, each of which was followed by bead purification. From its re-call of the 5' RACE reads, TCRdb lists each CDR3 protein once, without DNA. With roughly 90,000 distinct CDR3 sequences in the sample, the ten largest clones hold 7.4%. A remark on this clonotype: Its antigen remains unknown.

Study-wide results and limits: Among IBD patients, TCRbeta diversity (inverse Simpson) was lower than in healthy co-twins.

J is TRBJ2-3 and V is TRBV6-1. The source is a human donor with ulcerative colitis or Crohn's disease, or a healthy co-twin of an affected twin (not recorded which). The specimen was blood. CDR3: CASTTPTDTQYF.